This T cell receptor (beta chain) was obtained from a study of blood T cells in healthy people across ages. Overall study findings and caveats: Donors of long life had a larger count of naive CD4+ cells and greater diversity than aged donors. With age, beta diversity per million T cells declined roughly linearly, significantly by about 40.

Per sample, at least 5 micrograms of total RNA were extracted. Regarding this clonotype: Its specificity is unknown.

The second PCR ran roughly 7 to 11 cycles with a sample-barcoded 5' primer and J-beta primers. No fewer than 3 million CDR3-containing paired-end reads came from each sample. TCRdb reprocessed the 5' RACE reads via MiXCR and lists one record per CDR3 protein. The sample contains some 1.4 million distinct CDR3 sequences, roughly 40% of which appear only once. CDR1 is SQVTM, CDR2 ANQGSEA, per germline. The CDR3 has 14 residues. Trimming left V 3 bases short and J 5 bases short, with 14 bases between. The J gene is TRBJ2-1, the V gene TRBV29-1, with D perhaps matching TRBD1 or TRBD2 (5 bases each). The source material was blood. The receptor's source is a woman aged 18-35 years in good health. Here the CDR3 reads CSVETGTVNNEQFF. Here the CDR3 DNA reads TGCAGCGTTGAGACTGGGACGGTTAACAATGAGCAGTTCTTC.